This T cell receptor beta chain was captured by sequencing in a study of blood T cell repertoires in COVID-19. As for the study in general: There were acute and convalescent COVID-19 samples, and they came from the United States, Italy and Spain. PBMCs, B-cell-depleted T cells, or T cells were the source of the cDNA or gDNA that made up the material.

The protocol was immunoSEQ multiplex PCR, while the TCRdb copy is restricted to in-frame clones and leaves out a portion. Of 300,000 to 450,000 clones in the sample, 80% to 90% were seen once. Participants, roughly 18 to 90 years old, spanned fewer than 25 US areas. Cohort allocation depended upon clinical history that participants reported. V was trimmed by 3 bases and J by 4 bases, leaving 6 bases between them. CDR1 and CDR2 (germline): LGHNA, YSLEER. The CDR3 has 12 residues. The chain joins TRBV4-3 to TRBJ2-5; D unresolved. This TCR was sampled from a man in his thirties or forties who had recovered from COVID-19. Material: PBMCs or T cells enriched from blood (not recorded which). The chain's CDR3 is CASSQTGETQYF. CDR3 sequence (DNA): TGCGCCAGCAGCCAGACGGGAGAGACCCAGTACTTC.